The T cell receptor beta chain described here comes from a study of blood T cell repertoires in COVID-19. Study-wide background: Samples representing acute and convalescent COVID-19 were sourced from the United States, Italy and Spain.

Original processing methods: Cell counts per sample came from amplifying reference gene primers. Assay used: immunoSEQ multiplex PCR; TCRdb lists only in-frame clones, some missing. V and J calls and clone size are as listed in that table; D and trimming were resolved from the DNA. The sample includes approximately 190,000 clones, 80% to 85% of them seen just once. V lost 4 bases and J lost 6, with 13 bases in between. The length of the CDR3 is 13 residues. Per germline, CDR1 SGHRS and CDR2 YFSETQ. The clonotype was recovered from a middle-aged woman with acute or convalescent COVID-19. Sequencing was carried out using peripheral blood. This rearrangement joins TRBV5-1 to TRBJ1-2; a possible D gene is TRBD1 (6 bases). The CDR3 DNA sequence: TGCGCCAGCAGCATTACAGGGAATAATGGCTACACCTTC. Its translation: CASSITGNNGYTF.